What follows is one T cell receptor beta chain and its context. Its target is unknown. The CDR3 loop spans 15 amino acids. With V trimmed by 3 bases and J by 3 bases, 5 bases remained unmatched. Germline V gene sequence: CDR1 SGHTA, CDR2 FQGNSA. The repertoire was sequenced with immunoSEQ multiplex PCR; TCRdb's copy has only in-frame clones and lacks some. Found here are about 190,000 clones, about 87% of them singletons; the top ten hold 2.5% to 3%. The sample belongs to a study of T cell responses to AZD1222 COVID-19 vaccine. General study findings and limits: At baseline, seropositivity was found in only six or seven AZD1222 recipients. Clonal diversity may have been underestimated in mostly white British donors.

The sequence derives from an adult in good health. The sample in question was peripheral blood, obtained on day 0 of MenACWY control vaccination. The V call is TRBV7-2, the J call TRBJ2-3; the match to TRBD1 covers 8 bases. The CDR3 loop is CASSLRQGRTDTQYF. CDR3 in DNA: TGTGCCAGCAGCTTGCGACAGGGGCGGACAGATACGCAGTATTTT.